Listed here are 8 T cell receptor beta chains from one sample, sequenced in a study of cytomegalovirus exposure and HLA in healthy donors. TCRdb's table, derived via immunoSEQ multiplex PCR, lists solely in-frame clones and lacks some. The data contain almost 200,000 clones, 81% of them singletons. The sequencing sample was made of PBMCs. Receptors originate from a woman between 25 and 40 years old in good health and CMV-seronegative.

CDR3 bases: TGTGCCAGCAGCCGGACAGGCCAAAATGAGCAGTTCTTC. It specifies CASSRTGQNEQFF. This chain uses TRBV7-3 with TRBJ2-1, with 7 bases aligning to TRBD1. The CDR3 is 13 amino acids. V was clipped by 5 bases and J by 7 bases; unmatched bases: 5. CDR1 SGHTA and CDR2 FQGTGA come from the germline V gene.

The table lists this clone with a count of one. V gene TRBV5-1 combines with J gene TRBJ2-2; 8 bases are a match to TRBD1. Germline CDR1 is SGHRS and CDR2 is YFSETQ. V lost 4 bases to trimming and J lost 5 bases; unmatched junction nucleotides: 7. The CDR3 covers 15 residues. The CDR3 region is CASSPGTGLTGELFF. The DNA of the CDR3 is TGCGCCAGCAGCCCGGGGACAGGCCTTACCGGGGAGCTGTTTTTT.

The rearrangement uses TRBV29-1 and TRBJ1-1, with TRBD1 as a possible D gene (5 bases). V shed 4 bases and J shed 7 bases, with 10 bases lying between them. The CDR3 is 11 amino acids. Germline V gives CDR1 SQVTM, CDR2 ANQGSEA. The chain's CDR3 is CSVAGQREAFF. In DNA form, the CDR3 reads TGCAGCGTTGCAGGGCAACGTGAAGCTTTCTTT.

This clone showed up just a few times. The chain combines TRBV19 with TRBJ1-2; tentatively, D is TRBD1 (5 bases). Germline V gene data show CDR1 as LNHDA and CDR2 as SQIVND (reference sequence). Trimming shortened V by 11 bases and J by 2 bases, and 15 bases separated the two germline ends. CDR3 length: 13 amino acids. CDR3 amino acids: CASKPAGNYGYTF. The CDR3 DNA is TGTGCCTCCAAGCCGGCAGGGAACTATGGCTACACCTTC.

The chain combines TRBV20-1 with TRBJ2-2, with 7 nucleotides matching TRBD2. This CDR3 is 11 amino acids long. V lost 6 bases and J lost 7; bases outside the gene matches: 2. CDR1 is DFQATT and CDR2 is SNEGSKA in the germline V gene (reference sequence). In DNA, the CDR3 is TGCAGTGCGACGGGGGGCGGGGAGCTGTTTTTT. It codes for CSATGGGELFF.

The V and J genes are TRBV2 and TRBJ1-2; TRBD1 matches 7 bases. In germline, CDR1 is SNHLY, CDR2 FYNNEI. The CDR3 contains 13 residues. Losses at the gene ends were 6 bases for V and 2 bases for J; bases not matched to a gene: 3. This chain's CDR3 is CASRGDSNYGYTF. DNA for the CDR3: TGTGCCAGCAGGGGGGACAGCAACTATGGCTACACCTTC. Full variable domain (outside the CDR3, taken from reference TRBV2 and TRBJ1-2): EPEVTQTPSHQVTQMGQEVILRCVPISNHLYFYWYRQILGQKVEFLVSFYNNEISEKSEIFDDQFSVERPDGSNFTLKIRSTKLEDSAMYFCASRGDSNYGYTFGSGTRLTVV.

This chain connects TRBV30 to TRBJ2-5; 14 positions agree with TRBD2. The CDR3 consists of 14 residues. The germline V gene has CDR1 GTSNPN and CDR2 SVGIG (reference sequence). Trimming cost V 5 bases and J 11 bases; bases outside gene matches: 10. CDR3 sequence: CAWSNPGLAGEQYF. The CDR3 nucleotides read TGTGCCTGGTCTAATCCGGGACTAGCGGGGGAGCAGTACTTC.

The rearrangement joins TRBV5-6 to TRBJ2-7, with a tentative D call TRBD1 (6 bases). Between the trimmed V and J ends, which lost 2 bases and 2 bases, there was a span of 20 bases. CDR1 and CDR2 from the germline V gene are SGHDT and YYEEEE. This CDR3 contains 17 residues. The CDR3 here is CASSLTAGAQIAYEQYF. Here the CDR3 DNA reads TGTGCCAGCAGCTTAACGGCAGGGGCCCAAATAGCCTACGAGCAGTACTTC.